This TCR beta chain appears in the sequencing data of a study of T cells in lung cancer brain metastases (dated by TCRdb to the late 2010s). For the study in its entirety: Of the approximately 20 patients, approximately 18 had a history of tobacco use, with a median of roughly 38 pack-years. A median interval of roughly 50 weeks was observed between acquisition of the primary and brain metastasis specimens. TCR beta CDR3 repertoires were compared between fully resected primary non-small cell lung cancers and paired brain metastases. A cohort of around 20 patients was included, from whom 40 specimens were contributed, with one primary lung lesion and one brain metastasis obtained from each patient. About 90% of the roughly 20 patients received no interval therapy between primary and metastasis resection. Primary and metastatic specimens both had an average DNA integrity number of approximately 3.9, with no significant difference between the two sites. Of the patients, about a dozen were female and 8 or 9 were male, and their median age at first diagnosis was 57.5 years.

Ends trimmed: V by 5 bases, J by 1 base; bases unmatched to a gene: 7. CDR1 and CDR2 are read off the germline V gene (reference sequence) as MNHEY and SMNVEV. The CDR3, from cysteine to phenylalanine, totals 18 residues. The CDR3 DNA has 54 bases and is translated from base 1. The paper as a whole reports these results and caveats: In brain metastases, the ten most abundant clones accounted for a significantly larger fraction of the repertoire than in primaries, a finding that suggests clonal expansion. The study could not control for the effects of preoperative corticosteroids on T cell infiltration in brain metastases. Compared with their paired primaries, brain metastases had significantly fewer unique productive clones (median around 1,400 versus 4,600). Most clones were found to be lesion-specific, and limited overlap was observed between paired lesions (mean Morisita index roughly 0.25). Retrieval of the complete infiltrating T cell repertoire may have been prevented by DNA fragmentation in FFPE samples.

As to this clone: This clone's antigen is unknown. No base-level quality is on record; no much larger clone is a single base apart.

Between roughly 2 and 5 ug genomic DNA was input per sample, and equal DNA input was given to paired samples. TCR beta libraries were constructed with the immunoSEQ hsTCRbeta Kit, with multiplexed V and J gene primers used across two PCR steps. The pooled libraries, together with positive and negative controls, were sequenced on an Illumina MiSeq running a 100-cycle paired-end protocol. The paper's processing steps were these. Raw data were processed by the immunoSEQ vendor into normalized, annotated TCR beta repertoire reports. Richness was counted as unique clones by nucleotide sequence, and total richness was extrapolated with the iChao1 and Efron-Thisted estimators. To characterize and compare the paired lesions, the analysis used Pielou's evenness, Simpson's index, the proportional abundance of the top-ten clones, and the Morisita overlap index. The immuneACCESS repertoire file appears here via TCRdb, limited to in-frame rearrangements. These files lack a portion of the clones; in checked studies, under half of the deficit traces to unresolved V genes, and the cause of the others is not known. D and trimming were read from the DNA, whereas the V and J calls and clone size are those reported in that table. The sample table lists a few thousand clones, about 93% of them with a count of one. The ten largest clonotypes hold roughly 5% of the sample.

Patients had resection either for delayed recurrence of a solitary brain metastasis or for synchronous oligometastatic disease. To avoid including cancers other than NSCLC, any patient with a history of multiple malignancies was excluded. Using marked H&E slides as a guide, tumor areas were macrodissected from 4 or 5 unstained 8.5 to 10 um sections that had been deparaffinized. All specimens were fixed in formalin and embedded in paraffin (FFPE). The AllPrep DNA/RNA FFPE Kit was used for extraction of genomic DNA. The sequencing sample was made of tumor tissue from the primary lung tumor. The meaning of the sample's cell subset or site label: primary lung cancer lesion. The source of this sequence is a woman under 40 with non-small cell lung cancer. Recombination linked TRBV27 to TRBJ2-2; 13 central bases correspond to TRBD2. The CDR3 region: CASSPRTSGSVNTGELFF. The DNA sequence follows: TGTGCCAGCAGTCCTAGGACTAGCGGGAGTGTGAACACCGGGGAGCTGTTTTTT.